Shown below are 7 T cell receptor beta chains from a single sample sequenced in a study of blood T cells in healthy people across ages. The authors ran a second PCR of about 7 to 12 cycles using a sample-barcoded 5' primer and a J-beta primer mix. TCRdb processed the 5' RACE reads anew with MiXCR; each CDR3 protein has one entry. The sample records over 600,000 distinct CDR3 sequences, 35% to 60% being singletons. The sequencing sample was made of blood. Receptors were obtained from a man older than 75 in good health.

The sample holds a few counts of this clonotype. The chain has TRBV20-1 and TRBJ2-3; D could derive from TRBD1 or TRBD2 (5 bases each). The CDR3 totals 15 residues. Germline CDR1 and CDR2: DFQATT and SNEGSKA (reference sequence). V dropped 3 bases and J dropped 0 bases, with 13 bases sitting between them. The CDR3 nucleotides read TGCAGTGCTAGCGGGGCAGCTGATAGCACAGATACGCAGTATTTT. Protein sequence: CSASGAADSTDTQYF.

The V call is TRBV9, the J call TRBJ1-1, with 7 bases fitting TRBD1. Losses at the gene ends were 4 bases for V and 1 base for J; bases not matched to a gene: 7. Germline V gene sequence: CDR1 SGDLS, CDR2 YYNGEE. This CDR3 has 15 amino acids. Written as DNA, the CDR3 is TGTGCCAGCAGCCCCACACAGGGGAAGAACACTGAAGCTTTCTTT. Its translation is CASSPTQGKNTEAFF. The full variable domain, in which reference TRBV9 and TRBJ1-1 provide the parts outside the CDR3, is DSGVTQTPKHLITATGQRVTLRCSPRSGDLSVYWYQQSLDQGLQFLIQYYNGEERAKGNILERFSAQQFPDLHSELNLSSLELGDSALYFCASSPTQGKNTEAFFGQGTRLTVV.

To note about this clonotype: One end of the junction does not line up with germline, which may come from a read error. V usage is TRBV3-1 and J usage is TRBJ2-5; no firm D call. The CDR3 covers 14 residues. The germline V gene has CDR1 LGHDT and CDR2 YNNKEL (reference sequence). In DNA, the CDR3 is TGTGCCAGCAGCCAAGGGGGTCCAAACAATGAGCAGTACTTT. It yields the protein CASSQGGPNNEQYF.

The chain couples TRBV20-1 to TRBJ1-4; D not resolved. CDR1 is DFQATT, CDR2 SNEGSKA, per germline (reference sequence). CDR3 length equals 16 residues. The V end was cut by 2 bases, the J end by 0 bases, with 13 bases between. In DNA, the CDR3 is TGCAGTGCTAGAAACCCCAACGCGGCAACTAATGAAAAACTGTTTTTT. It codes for CSARNPNAATNEKLFF.

The CDR3 DNA reads as TGTGCCAGCTCACTAACAGGGGGCCAAAACGAGCAGTACTTC. The encoded protein is CASSLTGGQNEQYF. The rearrangement uses TRBV18 and TRBJ2-7; TRBD1 agrees at 9 bases. V was pared by 4 bases and J by 5 bases, with 6 bases of the junction left unmatched. Per the germline V gene, CDR1 is KGHSH and CDR2 is LQKENI. CDR3 size: 14 residues.

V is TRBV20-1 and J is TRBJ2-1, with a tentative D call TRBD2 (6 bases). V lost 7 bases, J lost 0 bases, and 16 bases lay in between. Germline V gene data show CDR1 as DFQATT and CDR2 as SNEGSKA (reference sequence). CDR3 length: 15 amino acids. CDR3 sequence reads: CSGGGAGSSYNEQFF. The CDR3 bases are TGCAGTGGAGGTGGGGCCGGGAGCTCCTACAATGAGCAGTTCTTC.

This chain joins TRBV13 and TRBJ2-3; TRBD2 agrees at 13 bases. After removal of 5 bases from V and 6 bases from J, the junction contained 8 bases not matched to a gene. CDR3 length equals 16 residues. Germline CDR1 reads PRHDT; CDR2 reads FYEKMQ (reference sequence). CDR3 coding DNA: TGTGCCAGCAGCCCCACTAGCGGGAGGGCTCCCGATACGCAGTATTTT. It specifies CASSPTSGRAPDTQYF.